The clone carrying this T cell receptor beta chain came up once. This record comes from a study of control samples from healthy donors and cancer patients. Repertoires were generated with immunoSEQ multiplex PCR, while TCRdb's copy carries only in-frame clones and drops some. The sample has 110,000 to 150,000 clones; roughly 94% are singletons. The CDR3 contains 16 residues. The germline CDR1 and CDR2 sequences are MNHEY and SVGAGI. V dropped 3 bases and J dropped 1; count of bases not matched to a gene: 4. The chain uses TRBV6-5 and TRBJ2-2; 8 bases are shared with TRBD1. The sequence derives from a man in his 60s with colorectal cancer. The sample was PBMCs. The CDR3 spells CASSYPGQGNTGELFF. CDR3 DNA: TGTGCCAGCAGTTATCCTGGACAGGGGAACACCGGGGAGCTGTTTTTT.